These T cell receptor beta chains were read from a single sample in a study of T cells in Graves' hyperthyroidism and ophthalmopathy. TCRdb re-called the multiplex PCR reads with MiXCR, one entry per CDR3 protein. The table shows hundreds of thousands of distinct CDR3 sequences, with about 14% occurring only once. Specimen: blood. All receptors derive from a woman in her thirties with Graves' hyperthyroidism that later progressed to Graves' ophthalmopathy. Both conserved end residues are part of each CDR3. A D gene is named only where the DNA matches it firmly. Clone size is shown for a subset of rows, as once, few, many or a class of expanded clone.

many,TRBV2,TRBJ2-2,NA,CASSVEGSAGELFF,TGTGCCAGCAGTGTGGAGGGTTCGGCCGGGGAGCTGTTTTTT
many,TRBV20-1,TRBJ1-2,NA,CSASAQGHSYGYTF,TGCAGTGCTAGCGCCCAGGGGCATAGCTATGGCTACACCTTC
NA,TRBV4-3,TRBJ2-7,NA,CASSQDKWGEQYF,TGCGCCAGCAGCCAAGATAAATGGGGGGAGCAGTACTTC
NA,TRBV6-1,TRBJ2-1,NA,CASSEWATSYNEQFF,TGTGCCAGCAGTGAATGGGCTACATCCTACAATGAGCAGTTCTTC
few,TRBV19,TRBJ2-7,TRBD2,CASSAPTSGGRLSYEQYF,TGTGCCAGTAGTGCCCCTACTAGCGGGGGGAGACTCTCCTACGAGCAGTACTTC
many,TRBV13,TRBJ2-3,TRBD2,CASSLVSSGRAMEDTQYF,TGTGCCAGCAGCTTAGTGTCTAGCGGGAGGGCCATGGAAGATACGCAGTATTTT
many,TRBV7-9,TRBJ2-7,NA,CASSPSWGARVYEQYF,TGTGCCAGCAGCCCCTCGTGGGGGGCGCGGGTCTACGAGCAGTACTTC
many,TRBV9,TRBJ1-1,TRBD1,CASSAIDRGGTEAFF,TGTGCCAGCAGCGCGATAGACAGGGGGGGAACTGAAGCTTTCTTT
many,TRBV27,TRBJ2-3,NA,CASSLGGTVTDTQYF,TGTGCCAGCAGTTTAGGCGGGACGGTAACAGATACGCAGTATTTT
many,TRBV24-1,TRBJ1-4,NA,CATSQRGHNEKLFF,TGTGCCACCAGTCAAAGGGGACATAATGAAAAACTGTTTTTT
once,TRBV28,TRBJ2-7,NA,CASSPQQSYEQYF,TGTGCCAGCAGTCCCCAGCAGTCCTACGAGCAGTACTTC
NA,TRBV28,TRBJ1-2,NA,CASSLVLPAGGYTF,TGTGCCAGCAGTTTAGTCCTCCCGGCGGGGGGCTACACCTTC
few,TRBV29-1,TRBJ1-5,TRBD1,CSVTGTASNQPQHF,TGCAGCGTCACCGGGACAGCAAGCAATCAGCCCCAGCATTTT
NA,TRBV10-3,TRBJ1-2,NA,CAISEPTLNYGYTF,TGTGCCATCAGTGAGCCAACCCTTAACTATGGCTACACCTTC
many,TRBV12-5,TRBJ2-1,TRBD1,CASGPGTEYNEQFF,TGTGCTAGTGGTCCCGGGACAGAATACAATGAGCAGTTCTTC
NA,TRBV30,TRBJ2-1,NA,CAWALGLYNEQFF,TGTGCCTGGGCCCTGGGACTCTACAATGAGCAGTTCTTC
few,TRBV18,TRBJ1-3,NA,CASSPPAQSGNTIYF,TGTGCCAGCTCACCACCGGCCCAATCTGGAAACACCATATATTTT
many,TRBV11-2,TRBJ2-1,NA,CASSLGGVEQFF,TGTGCCAGCAGCTTAGGAGGGGTAGAGCAGTTCTTC
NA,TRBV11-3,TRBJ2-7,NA,CASSLEGASGASYEQYF,TGTGCCAGCAGCTTAGAGGGGGCGTCGGGGGCCTCCTACGAGCAGTACTTC
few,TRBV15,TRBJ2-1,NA,CATSRDWAESLRGNEQFF,TGTGCCACCAGCAGAGATTGGGCGGAGAGCCTCAGGGGCAATGAGCAGTTCTTC
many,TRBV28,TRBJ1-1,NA,CASSLGGGGYTEAFF,TGTGCCAGCAGCCTGGGGGGTGGTGGGTACACTGAAGCTTTCTTT
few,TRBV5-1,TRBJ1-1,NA,CASSLRTDLSTEAFF,TGCGCCAGCAGCCTTAGGACCGACTTGTCCACTGAAGCTTTCTTT
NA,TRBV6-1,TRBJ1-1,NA,CASSPSAERVGTEAFF,TGTGCCAGCAGTCCCTCCGCGGAGAGGGTGGGAACTGAAGCTTTCTTT
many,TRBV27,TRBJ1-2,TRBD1,CASSSDRGHNYGYTF,TGTGCCAGCAGTTCGGACAGGGGGCATAACTATGGCTACACCTTC
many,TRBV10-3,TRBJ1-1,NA,CAISESGPGAFF,TGTGCCATCAGTGAGTCAGGTCCCGGGGCTTTCTTT
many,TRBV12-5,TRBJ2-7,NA,CASGLRAGAYEQYF,TGTGCTAGTGGTTTGCGGGCAGGGGCCTACGAGCAGTACTTC
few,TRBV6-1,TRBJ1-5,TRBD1,CASREPGQGNQPQHF,TGTGCCAGCAGAGAACCGGGACAGGGGAATCAGCCCCAGCATTTT
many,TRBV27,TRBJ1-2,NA,CASSGRLTGYGYTF,TGTGCCAGCAGTGGGAGGTTGACAGGCTATGGCTACACCTTC
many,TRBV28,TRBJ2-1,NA,CASRGAGGVSYNEQFF,TGTGCCAGCAGGGGGGCCGGGGGTGTCTCCTACAATGAGCAGTTCTTC